This T cell receptor beta chain stems from a study of immune evolution from preneoplasia to lung adenocarcinoma. The length of the CDR3 is 16 residues. Deletions cut 0 bases from V and 1 base from J, with 10 bases between. The germline V gene has CDR1 SGDLS and CDR2 YYNGEE. The protocol was immunoSEQ multiplex PCR, while the TCRdb copy is restricted to in-frame clones and leaves out a portion. The sample carries about 11,000 clones, about nine tenths recorded once. The TCR sequence derives from a person aged 65 to 85 with invasive lung adenocarcinoma. The source material was FFPE invasive lung adenocarcinoma tissue. This chain joins TRBV9 and TRBJ2-2; unclear D gene. The DNA for the CDR3 is TGTGCCAGCAGCGTAGATGTGTGGGGGAACACCGGGGAGCTGTTTTTT. Protein sequence: CASSVDVWGNTGELFF.